Below, 15 T cell receptor beta chains from the same sample are listed, as sequenced in a study of TIL therapy for anti-PD-1-resistant metastatic lung cancer. Time point here: pre-treatment sample, taken before nivolumab and TIL therapy. Pleural nodules or supraclavicular lymph nodes made up most of the excised metastases sampled. This was the immunoSEQ v3 assay. TCRdb's copy holds only in-frame clones and misses some; the assay was immunoSEQ multiplex PCR. The profile shows more than 9,000 clones, 58% of them singletons. Material: tumor tissue, obtained at baseline. These receptors were taken from a person aged 25-85 years with non-small cell lung cancer.

This chain links TRBV6-5 with TRBJ2-3; D possibly corresponds to TRBD1 (5 bases). The germline V gene has CDR1 MNHEY and CDR2 SVGAGI. The ends were cut back, 2 bases at V and 6 bases at J, with 12 bases in the middle. The CDR3 is made up of 14 amino acids. The CDR3 DNA sequence: TGTGCCAGCAGTTACGGCCCAAAGGGGGATACGCAGTATTTT. Amino acid sequence: CASSYGPKGDTQYF.

The J gene is TRBJ1-1, the V gene TRBV6-6; 9 bases are shared with TRBD1. J was trimmed by 1 base and V by 6 bases; bases with no gene match: 3. The CDR3 runs to 14 residues. The germline CDR1 and CDR2 sequences are MNHNY and SVGAGI (reference sequence). CDR3 nucleotides: TGTGCCAGCAGAGGACAGGGGAAGAACACTGAAGCTTTCTTT. As protein: CASRGQGKNTEAFF.

The chain carries TRBV5-1 and TRBJ2-7; TRBD1 is a possible D gene (6 bases). The V gene's germline CDR1 is SGHRS and CDR2 YFSETQ. The CDR3 sequence is 14 residues long. V dropped 1 base and J dropped 1 base, with 9 bases sitting between them. In DNA form, the CDR3 reads TGCGCCAGCAGCTTGTATACAGGGTCCTACGAGCAGTACTTC. Its protein product is CASSLYTGSYEQYF.

The gene calls are TRBV5-6 and TRBJ2-1; D perhaps matches TRBD1 (5 bases). Germline assignment: CDR1 SGHDT and CDR2 YYEEEE. This CDR3 region has 16 residues. Trimming pared 4 bases from V and 7 bases from J, leaving 21 bases between. The CDR3 nucleotides read TGTGCCAGCAGCCCAACAGGTGCCCCTGGGTCGAATGAGCAGTTCTTC. It encodes CASSPTGAPGSNEQFF.

In its sample, this clone is medium-sized. V and J are TRBV7-3 and TRBJ2-3; 8 bases are a match to TRBD2. The V gene end was trimmed by 7 bases and the J gene end by 0 bases; junction bases not matched to a gene: 6. CDR3 length equals 15 residues. Germline lookup yields CDR1 SGHTA and CDR2 FQGTGA. CDR3 amino acids: CASTPGGASTDTQYF. CDR3 sequence (DNA): TGTGCCAGCACCCCGGGGGGGGCTAGCACAGATACGCAGTATTTT.

The chain has TRBV11-3 and TRBJ2-1; no definite D call. This CDR3 contains 16 residues. V was shortened by 2 bases and J by 1 base, with 12 bases between the two germline ends. Germline assignment: CDR1 SGHNT and CDR2 YENEEA. The CDR3 nucleotides read TGTGCCAGCAGCTTATCCTCAGCTGTATCCTACAATGAGCAGTTCTTC. It translates to CASSLSSAVSYNEQFF.

By sample fraction, this clone is medium-sized. J is TRBJ2-7 and V is TRBV30; D is unresolved. Trimming took 4 bases from V and 6 from J, leaving 13 bases between them. Germline V CDR1 and CDR2: GTSNPN, SVGIG (reference sequence). CDR3 length equals 12 residues. In nucleotides, the CDR3 is TGTGCCTGGATGAAGTCGGGCCTCGAGCAGTACTTC. Its protein is CAWMKSGLEQYF.

The V call is TRBV28, the J call TRBJ1-1; D is unclear. Deletions cut 5 bases from V and 4 bases from J, with 17 bases between. This CDR3 has 15 residues. CDR1 and CDR2 (germline): MDHEN, SYDVKM. CDR3 nucleotide sequence: TGTGCCAGCAGTGGGTTGCGGGTAATCGGCACTGAAGCTTTCTTT. It is translated as CASSGLRVIGTEAFF.

V is TRBV30 and J is TRBJ2-1, with D perhaps TRBD2 (6 bases). The CDR3 runs to 15 residues. With 2 bases removed from V and 8 bases from J, the gap between germline ends came to 19 bases. CDR1 and CDR2 from the germline V gene are GTSNPN and SVGIG (reference sequence). CDR3 in DNA: TGTGCCTGGAGTCCTATCGGCGGGACGGGCTATGAGCAGTTCTTC. Translation: CAWSPIGGTGYEQFF. The whole variable domain, remainder taken from reference TRBV30 and TRBJ2-1, is SQTIHQWPATLVQPVGSPLSLECTVEGTSNPNLYWYRQAAGRGLQLLFYSVGIGQISSEVPQNLSASRPQDRQFILSSKKLLLSDSGFYLCAWSPIGGTGYEQFFGPGTRLTVL.

The V call is TRBV19, the J call TRBJ2-3; 8 nucleotides agree with TRBD1. Germline assignment: CDR1 LNHDA and CDR2 SQIVND (reference sequence). Losses at the gene ends were 5 bases for V and 6 bases for J; bases not matched to a gene: 7. The CDR3 is made up of 14 amino acids. The CDR3 sequence is CASSFRDRGDTQYF. For the CDR3, the DNA is TGTGCCAGTAGTTTCCGCGACAGGGGCGATACGCAGTATTTT.

The CDR3 DNA follows: TGTGCCAGCAGCCAAGGGGGGGAGAGACTTAGCTCTGGGGCCAACGTCCTGACTTTC. It is translated as CASSQGGERLSSGANVLTF. This chain joins TRBV3-1 (or the pseudogene TRBV3-2) and TRBJ2-6; D is perhaps TRBD2 (6 bases). Trimming shortened V by 1 base and J by 0 bases, and 16 bases separated the two germline ends. Germline V CDR1 and CDR2: LGHDT, YNNKEL (reference sequence). The length of the CDR3 is 19 residues.

CDR3 sequence reads: CASVGGQAGFYSNQPQHF. The CDR3 DNA is TGTGCTAGTGTTGGAGGACAGGCGGGGTTTTATAGCAATCAGCCCCAGCATTTT. This sequence joins TRBV12-5 and TRBJ1-5; the match to TRBD1 covers 7 bases. The CDR3 length is 18 residues. Germline values: CDR1 LGHNT, CDR2 FRNRAP. J lost 0 bases, V lost 7 bases, and 15 bases had no gene match.

The chain combines TRBV10-3 with TRBJ1-1, with D unresolved. The V end lost 0 bases, the J end lost 1 base, and 6 bases lay between the germline ends. The germline gives CDR1 ENHRY, CDR2 SYGVKD. CDR3 length equals 14 residues. CDR3 protein: CAISESVENTEAFF. The CDR3 DNA sequence: TGTGCCATCAGTGAGTCAGTGGAGAACACTGAAGCTTTCTTT.

The chain combines TRBV28 with TRBJ1-2; TRBD1 matches at 7 bases. Germline CDR1 is MDHEN and CDR2 is SYDVKM. J was trimmed by 8 bases and V by 2 bases; bases with no gene match: 14. The CDR3 is made up of 16 amino acids. CDR3 amino acids: CASSLRAADRVGGYTF. The CDR3 DNA sequence: TGTGCCAGCAGTTTAAGGGCGGCAGACAGGGTAGGGGGCTACACCTTC.

The rearrangement links TRBV5-1 to TRBJ2-3; 8 bases align to TRBD1. CDR1 is SGHRS, CDR2 YFSETQ, per germline. There are 14 residues in the CDR3. After removal of 4 bases from V and 4 bases from J, the junction contained 5 bases not matched to a gene. The CDR3 DNA follows: TGCGCCAGCAGCGAACAGACAGGGGCAGATACGCAGTATTTT. Amino acid sequence: CASSEQTGADTQYF.